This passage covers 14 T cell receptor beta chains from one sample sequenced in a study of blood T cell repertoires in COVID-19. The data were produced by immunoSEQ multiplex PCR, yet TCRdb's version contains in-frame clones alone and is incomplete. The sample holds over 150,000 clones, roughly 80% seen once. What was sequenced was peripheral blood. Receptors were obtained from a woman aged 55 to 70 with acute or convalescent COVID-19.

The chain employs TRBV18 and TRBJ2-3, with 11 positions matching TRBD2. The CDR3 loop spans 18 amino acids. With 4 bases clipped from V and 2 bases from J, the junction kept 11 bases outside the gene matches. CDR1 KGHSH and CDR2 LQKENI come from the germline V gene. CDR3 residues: CASSRNSYSGGDTDTQYF. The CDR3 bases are TGTGCCAGCTCACGGAACTCTTATAGCGGGGGGGACACAGATACGCAGTATTTT.

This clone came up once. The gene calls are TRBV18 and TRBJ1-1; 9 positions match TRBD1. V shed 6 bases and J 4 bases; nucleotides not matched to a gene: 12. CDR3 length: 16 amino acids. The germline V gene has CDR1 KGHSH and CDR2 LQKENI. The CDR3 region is CASSPVLTTGGTEAFF. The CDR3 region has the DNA TGTGCCAGCTCTCCGGTACTTACGACAGGGGGCACTGAAGCTTTCTTT.

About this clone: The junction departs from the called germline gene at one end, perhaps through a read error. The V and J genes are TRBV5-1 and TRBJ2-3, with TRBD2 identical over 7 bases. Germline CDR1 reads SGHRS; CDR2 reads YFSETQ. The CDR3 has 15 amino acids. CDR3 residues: CASSFLAESIDTQYF. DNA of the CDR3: TGCGCCAGCAGCTTCCTAGCGGAAAGCATAGATACGCAGTATTTT.

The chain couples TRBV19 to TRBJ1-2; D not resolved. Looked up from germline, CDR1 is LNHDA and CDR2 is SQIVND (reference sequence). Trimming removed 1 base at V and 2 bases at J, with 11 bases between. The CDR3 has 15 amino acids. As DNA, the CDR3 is TGTGCCAGTAGTATAGCAGGCAGGCTCAACTATGGCTACACCTTC. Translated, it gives CASSIAGRLNYGYTF.

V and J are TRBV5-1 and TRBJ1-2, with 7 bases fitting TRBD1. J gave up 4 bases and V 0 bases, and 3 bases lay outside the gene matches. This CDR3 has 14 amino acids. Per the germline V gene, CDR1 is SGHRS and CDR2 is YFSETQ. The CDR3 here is CASSLGQGIYGYTF. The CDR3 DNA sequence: TGCGCCAGCAGCTTGGGACAGGGCATCTATGGCTACACCTTC. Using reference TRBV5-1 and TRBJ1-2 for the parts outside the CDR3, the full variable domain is KAGVTQTPRYLIKTRGQQVTLSCSPISGHRSVSWYQQTPGQGLQFLFEYFSETQRNKGNFPGRFSGRQFSNSRSEMNVSTLELGDSALYLCASSLGQGIYGYTFGSGTRLTVV.

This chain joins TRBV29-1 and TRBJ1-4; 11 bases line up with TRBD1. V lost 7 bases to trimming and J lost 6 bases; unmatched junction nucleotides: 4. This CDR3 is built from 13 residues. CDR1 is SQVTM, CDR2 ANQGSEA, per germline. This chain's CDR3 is CSAGQGADEKLFF. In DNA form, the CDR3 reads TGCAGCGCCGGACAGGGGGCCGATGAAAAACTGTTTTTT.

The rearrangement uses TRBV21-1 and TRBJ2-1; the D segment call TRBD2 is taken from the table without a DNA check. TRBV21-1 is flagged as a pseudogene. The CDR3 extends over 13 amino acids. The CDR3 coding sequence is TGTGCCCGCGGCATTAGCGGATACAATGAGCAGTTCTTC. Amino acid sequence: CARGISGYNEQFF.

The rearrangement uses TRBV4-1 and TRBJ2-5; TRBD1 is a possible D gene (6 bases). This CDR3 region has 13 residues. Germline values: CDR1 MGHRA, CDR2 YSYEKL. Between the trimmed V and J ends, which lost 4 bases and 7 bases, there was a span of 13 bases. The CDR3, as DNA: TGCGCCAGCAGCCGAACAGGGCTGGGGACCCAGTACTTC. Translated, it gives CASSRTGLGTQYF.

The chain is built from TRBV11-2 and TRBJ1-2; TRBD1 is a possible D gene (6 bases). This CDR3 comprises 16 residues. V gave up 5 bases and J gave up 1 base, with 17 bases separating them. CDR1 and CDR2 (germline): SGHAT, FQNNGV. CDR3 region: CASSPESGDLNYGYTF. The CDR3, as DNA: TGTGCCAGCAGCCCAGAATCAGGGGACCTTAACTATGGCTACACCTTC.

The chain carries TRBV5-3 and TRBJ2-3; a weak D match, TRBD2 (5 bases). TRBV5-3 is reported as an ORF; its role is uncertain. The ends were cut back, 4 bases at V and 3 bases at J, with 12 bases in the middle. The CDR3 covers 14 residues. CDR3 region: CARSPPWRTDTQYF. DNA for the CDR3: TGTGCCAGAAGCCCCCCCTGGAGGACAGATACGCAGTATTTT.

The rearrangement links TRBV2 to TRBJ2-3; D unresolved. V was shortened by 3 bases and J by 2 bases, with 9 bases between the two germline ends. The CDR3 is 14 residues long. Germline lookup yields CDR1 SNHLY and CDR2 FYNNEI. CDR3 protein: CASSEAVYTDTQYF. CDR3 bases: TGTGCCAGCAGTGAGGCGGTTTACACAGATACGCAGTATTTT.

The CDR3 DNA reads TGTGCCAGCAGGGGTAGGAGGGGGCGGTTTGAGACCCAGTACTTC. Encoded protein: CASRGRRGRFETQYF. V gene TRBV2 combines with J gene TRBJ2-5, with D possibly matching TRBD1 (7 bases). The germline gives CDR1 SNHLY, CDR2 FYNNEI. The ends were cut back, 6 bases at V and 5 bases at J, with 19 bases in the middle. This CDR3 region has 15 residues.

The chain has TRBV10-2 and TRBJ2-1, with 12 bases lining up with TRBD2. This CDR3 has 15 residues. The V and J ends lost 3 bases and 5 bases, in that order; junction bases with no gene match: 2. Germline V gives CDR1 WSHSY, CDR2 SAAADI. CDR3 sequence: CASSEPSGGDNEQFF. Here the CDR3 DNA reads TGCGCCAGCAGTGAACCTAGCGGGGGGGACAATGAGCAGTTCTTC.

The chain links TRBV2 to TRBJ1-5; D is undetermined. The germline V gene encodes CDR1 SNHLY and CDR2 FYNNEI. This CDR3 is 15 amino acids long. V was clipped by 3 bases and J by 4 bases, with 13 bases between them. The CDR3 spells CASSDLAGTNQPQHF. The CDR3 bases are TGTGCCAGCAGTGATTTGGCAGGCACTAATCAGCCCCAGCATTTT.